This T cell receptor (beta chain) is from a study of cytomegalovirus exposure and HLA in healthy donors. Germline lookup yields CDR1 SGHRS and CDR2 YFSETQ. V was shortened by 4 bases and J by 7 bases, with 17 bases between the two germline ends. The CDR3 runs to 14 residues. The primer mix had 60 Vbeta and 13 Jbeta primers. The data were produced by immunoSEQ multiplex PCR, yet TCRdb's version contains in-frame clones alone and is incomplete. Of roughly 110,000 clones in the sample, 75% to 85% were seen once. Sequencing was done on a sample of PBMCs. This sequence originates from a middle-aged man in good health and CMV-seronegative. The chain joins TRBV5-1 to TRBJ1-1; unclear D gene. In DNA form, the CDR3 reads TGCGCCAGCAGCCACGAACTCGCCGAGGTTGAAGCTTTCTTT. Amino acid sequence: CASSHELAEVEAFF.